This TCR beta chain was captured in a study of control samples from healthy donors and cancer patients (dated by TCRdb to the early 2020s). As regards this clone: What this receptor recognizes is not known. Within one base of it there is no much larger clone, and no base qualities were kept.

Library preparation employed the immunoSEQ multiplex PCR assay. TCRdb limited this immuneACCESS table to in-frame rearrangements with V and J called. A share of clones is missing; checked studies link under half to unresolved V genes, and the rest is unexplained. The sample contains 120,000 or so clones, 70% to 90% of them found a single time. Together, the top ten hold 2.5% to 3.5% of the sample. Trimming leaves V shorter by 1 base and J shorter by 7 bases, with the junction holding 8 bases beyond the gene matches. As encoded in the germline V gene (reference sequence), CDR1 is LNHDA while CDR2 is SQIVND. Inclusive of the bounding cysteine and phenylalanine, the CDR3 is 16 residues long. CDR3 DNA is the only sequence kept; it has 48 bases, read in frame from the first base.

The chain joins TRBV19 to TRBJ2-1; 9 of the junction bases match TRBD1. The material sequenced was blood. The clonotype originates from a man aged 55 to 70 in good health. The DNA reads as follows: TGTGCCAGTAGTATAGGACCCTGGACAGGGGAAAATGAGCAGTTCTTC. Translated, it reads CASSIGPWTGENEQFF.